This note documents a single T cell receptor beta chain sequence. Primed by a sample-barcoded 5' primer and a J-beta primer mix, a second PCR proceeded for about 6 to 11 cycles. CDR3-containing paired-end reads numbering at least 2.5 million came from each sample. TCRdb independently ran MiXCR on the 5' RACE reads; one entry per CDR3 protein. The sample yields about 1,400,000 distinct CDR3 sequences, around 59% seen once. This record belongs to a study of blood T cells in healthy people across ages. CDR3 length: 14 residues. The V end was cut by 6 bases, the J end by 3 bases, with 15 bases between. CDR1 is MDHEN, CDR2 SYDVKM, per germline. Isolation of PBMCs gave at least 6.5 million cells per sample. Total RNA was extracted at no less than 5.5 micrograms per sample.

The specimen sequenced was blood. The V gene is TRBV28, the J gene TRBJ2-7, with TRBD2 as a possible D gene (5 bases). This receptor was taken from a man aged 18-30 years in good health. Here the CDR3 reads CASSRVLANYEQYF. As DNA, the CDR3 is TGTGCCAGCAGCCGAGTGTTAGCGAACTACGAGCAGTACTTC.